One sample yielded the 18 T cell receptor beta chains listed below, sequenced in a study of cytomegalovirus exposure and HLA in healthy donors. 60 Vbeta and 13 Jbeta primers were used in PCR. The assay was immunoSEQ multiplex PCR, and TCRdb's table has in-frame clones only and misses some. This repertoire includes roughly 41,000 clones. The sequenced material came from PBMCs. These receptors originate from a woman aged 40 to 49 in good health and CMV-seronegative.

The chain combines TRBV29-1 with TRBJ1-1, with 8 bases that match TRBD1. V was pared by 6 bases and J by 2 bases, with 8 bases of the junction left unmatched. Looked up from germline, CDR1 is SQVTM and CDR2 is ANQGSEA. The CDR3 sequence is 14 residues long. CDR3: CSVAWTGQNTEAFF. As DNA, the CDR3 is TGCAGCGTCGCATGGACAGGGCAAAACACTGAAGCTTTCTTT. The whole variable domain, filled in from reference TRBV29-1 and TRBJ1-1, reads SAVISQKPSRDICQRGTSLTIQCQVDSQVTMMFWYRQQPGQSLTLIATANQGSEATYESGFVIDKFPISRPNLTFSTLTVSNMSPEDSSIYLCSVAWTGQNTEAFFGQGTRLTVV.

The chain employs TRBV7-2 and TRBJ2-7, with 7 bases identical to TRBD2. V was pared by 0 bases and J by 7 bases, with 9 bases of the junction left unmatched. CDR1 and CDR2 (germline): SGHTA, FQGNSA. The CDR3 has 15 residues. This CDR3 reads CASSLAGGPPREQYF. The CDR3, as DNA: TGTGCCAGCAGCTTAGCGGGAGGGCCCCCTCGGGAGCAGTACTTC.

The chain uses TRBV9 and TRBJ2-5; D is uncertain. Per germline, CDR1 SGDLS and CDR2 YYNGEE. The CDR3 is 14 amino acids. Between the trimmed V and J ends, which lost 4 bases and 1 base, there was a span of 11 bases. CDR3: CASSSRGFQETQYF. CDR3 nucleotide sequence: TGTGCCAGCAGCTCGAGAGGTTTCCAAGAGACCCAGTACTTC.

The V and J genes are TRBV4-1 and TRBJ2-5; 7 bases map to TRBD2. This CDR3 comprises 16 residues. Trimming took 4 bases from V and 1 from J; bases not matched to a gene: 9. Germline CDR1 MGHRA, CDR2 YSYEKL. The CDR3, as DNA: TGCGCCAGCAGCCCGCGGGCTAGCGGCCTCCAAGAGACCCAGTACTTC. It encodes CASSPRASGLQETQYF.

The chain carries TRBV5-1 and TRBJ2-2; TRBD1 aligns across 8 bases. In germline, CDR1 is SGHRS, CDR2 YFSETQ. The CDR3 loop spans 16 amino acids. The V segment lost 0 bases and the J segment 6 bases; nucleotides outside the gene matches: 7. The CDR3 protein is CASSLVDRADAGELFF. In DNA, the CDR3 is TGCGCCAGCAGCTTGGTGGACAGGGCGGACGCCGGGGAGCTGTTTTTT. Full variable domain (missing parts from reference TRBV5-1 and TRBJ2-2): KAGVTQTPRYLIKTRGQQVTLSCSPISGHRSVSWYQQTPGQGLQFLFEYFSETQRNKGNFPGRFSGRQFSNSRSEMNVSTLELGDSALYLCASSLVDRADAGELFFGEGSRLTVL.

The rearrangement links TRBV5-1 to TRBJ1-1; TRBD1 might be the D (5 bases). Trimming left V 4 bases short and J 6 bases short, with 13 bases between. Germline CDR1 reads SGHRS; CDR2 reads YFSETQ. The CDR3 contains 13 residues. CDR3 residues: CASSPEGRAEAFF. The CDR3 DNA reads TGCGCCAGCAGCCCGGAGGGGCGGGCTGAAGCTTTCTTT.

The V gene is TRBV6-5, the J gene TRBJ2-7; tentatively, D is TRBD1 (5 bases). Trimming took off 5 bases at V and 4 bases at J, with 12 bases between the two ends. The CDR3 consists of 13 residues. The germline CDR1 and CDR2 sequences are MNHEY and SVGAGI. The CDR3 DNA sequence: TGTGCCAGCAGTCTAGGGGAAGAGTACGAGCAGTACTTC. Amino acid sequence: CASSLGEEYEQYF.

The CDR3 DNA follows: TGTGCCAGCAGTTTAGGGACAGGGGGATGGTACACTGAAGCTTTCTTT. This sequence encodes CASSLGTGGWYTEAFF. The V gene is TRBV28, the J gene TRBJ1-1; the match to TRBD1 covers 11 bases. The CDR3 is 16 amino acids. The junction had 5 bases not matched to a gene; V was cut back by 2 bases and J by 3 bases. In germline, CDR1 is MDHEN, CDR2 SYDVKM.

Written as DNA, the CDR3 is TGTGCCAGCTCACCGCCCGGGACAGGGGCGAACACCATATATTTT. It encodes CASSPPGTGANTIYF. J is TRBJ1-3 and V is TRBV18, with 10 bases matching TRBD1. Looked up from germline, CDR1 is KGHSH and CDR2 is LQKENI. After removal of 3 bases from V and 7 bases from J, the junction contained 6 bases not matched to a gene. This CDR3 region has 15 residues.

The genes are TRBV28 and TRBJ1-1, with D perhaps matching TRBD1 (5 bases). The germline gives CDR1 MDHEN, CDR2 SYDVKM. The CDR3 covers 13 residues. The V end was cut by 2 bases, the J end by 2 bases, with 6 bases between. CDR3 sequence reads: CASSLGHNTEAFF. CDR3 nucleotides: TGTGCCAGCAGTTTAGGACATAACACTGAAGCTTTCTTT.

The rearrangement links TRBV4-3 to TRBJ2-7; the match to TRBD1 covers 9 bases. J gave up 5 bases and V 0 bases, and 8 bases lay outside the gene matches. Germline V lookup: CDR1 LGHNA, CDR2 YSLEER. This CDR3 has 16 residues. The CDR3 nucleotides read TGCGCCAGCAGCCAAGATCCAGGACAGGGGTACCACGAGCAGTACTTC. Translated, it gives CASSQDPGQGYHEQYF.

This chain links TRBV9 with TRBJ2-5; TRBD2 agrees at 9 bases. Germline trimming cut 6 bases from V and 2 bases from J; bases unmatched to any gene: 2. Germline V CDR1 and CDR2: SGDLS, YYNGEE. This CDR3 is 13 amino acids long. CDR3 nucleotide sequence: TGTGCCAGCAACCTAGCGGGGCAAGAGACCCAGTACTTC. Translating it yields CASNLAGQETQYF.

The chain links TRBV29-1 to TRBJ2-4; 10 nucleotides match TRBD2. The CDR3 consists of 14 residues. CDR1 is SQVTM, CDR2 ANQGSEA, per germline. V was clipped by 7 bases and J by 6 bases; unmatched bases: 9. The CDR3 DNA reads TGCAGCGGGACTAGCGGAGGGTTGGTAAACATTCAGTACTTC. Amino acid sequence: CSGTSGGLVNIQYF.

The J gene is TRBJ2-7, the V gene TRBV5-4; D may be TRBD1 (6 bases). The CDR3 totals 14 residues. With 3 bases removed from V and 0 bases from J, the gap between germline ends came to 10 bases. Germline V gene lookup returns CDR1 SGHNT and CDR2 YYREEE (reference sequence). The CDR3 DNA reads TGTGCCAGCAGCTCGGGACAACTCTCCTACGAGCAGTACTTC. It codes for CASSSGQLSYEQYF.

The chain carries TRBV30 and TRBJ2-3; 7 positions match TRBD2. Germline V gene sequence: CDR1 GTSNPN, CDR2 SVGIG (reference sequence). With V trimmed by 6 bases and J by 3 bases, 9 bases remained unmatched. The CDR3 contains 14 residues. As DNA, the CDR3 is TGTGCCTGCGCCGGGACTACCCTAACAGATACGCAGTATTTT. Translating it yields CACAGTTLTDTQYF.

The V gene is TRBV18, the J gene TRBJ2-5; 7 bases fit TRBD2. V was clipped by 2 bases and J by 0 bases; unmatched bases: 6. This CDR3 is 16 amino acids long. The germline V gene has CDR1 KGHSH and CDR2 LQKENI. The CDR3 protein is CASSPEPGRYQETQYF. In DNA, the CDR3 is TGTGCCAGCTCACCAGAACCCGGGAGGTACCAAGAGACCCAGTACTTC. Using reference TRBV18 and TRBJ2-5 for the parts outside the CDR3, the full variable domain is NAGVMQNPRHLVRRRGQEARLRCSPMKGHSHVYWYRQLPEEGLKFMVYLQKENIIDESGMPKERFSAEFPKEGPSILRIQQVVRGDSAAYFCASSPEPGRYQETQYFGPGTRLLVL.

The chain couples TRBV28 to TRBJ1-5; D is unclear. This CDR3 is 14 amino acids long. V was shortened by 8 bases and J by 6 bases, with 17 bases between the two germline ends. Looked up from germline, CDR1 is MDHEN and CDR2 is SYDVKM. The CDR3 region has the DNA TGTGCCAGCTTTTCTTACGAAGGGAGTCAGCCCCAGCATTTT. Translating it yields CASFSYEGSQPQHF.

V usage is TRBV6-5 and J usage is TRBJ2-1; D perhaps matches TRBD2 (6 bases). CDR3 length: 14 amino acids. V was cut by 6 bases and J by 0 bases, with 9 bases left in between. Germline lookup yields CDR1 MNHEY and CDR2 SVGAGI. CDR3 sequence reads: CASRRDSSYNEQFF. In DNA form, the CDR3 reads TGTGCCAGCAGGCGGGATAGCTCCTACAATGAGCAGTTCTTC.